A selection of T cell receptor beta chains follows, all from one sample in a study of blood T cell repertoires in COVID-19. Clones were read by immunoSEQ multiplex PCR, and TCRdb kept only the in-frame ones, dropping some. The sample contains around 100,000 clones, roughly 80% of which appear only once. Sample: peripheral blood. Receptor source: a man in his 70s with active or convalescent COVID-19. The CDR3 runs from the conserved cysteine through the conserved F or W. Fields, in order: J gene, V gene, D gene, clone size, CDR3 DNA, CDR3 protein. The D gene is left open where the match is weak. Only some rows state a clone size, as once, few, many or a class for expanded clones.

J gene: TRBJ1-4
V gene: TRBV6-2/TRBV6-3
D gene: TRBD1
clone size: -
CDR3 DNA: TGTGCCAGCAGCGGACACAGGGGGCGAAAAGAAAAACTGTTTTTT
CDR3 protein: CASSGHRGRKEKLFF

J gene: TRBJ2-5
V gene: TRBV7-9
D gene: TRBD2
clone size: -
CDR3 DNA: TGTGCCAGCAGCTTAGCGCTGTGGGAGGGAGAGACCCAGTACTTC
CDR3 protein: CASSLALWEGETQYF

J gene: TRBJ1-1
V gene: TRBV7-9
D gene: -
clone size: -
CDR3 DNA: TGTGCCAGCAACCCACAACAGGGTAACACTGAAGCTTTCTTT
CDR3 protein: CASNPQQGNTEAFF

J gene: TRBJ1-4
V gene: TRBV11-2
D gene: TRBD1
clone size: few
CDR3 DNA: TGTGCCAGCAGTCAAGGCAGGGGGTGGGCTACTAATGAAAAACTGTTTTTT
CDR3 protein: CASSQGRGWATNEKLFF

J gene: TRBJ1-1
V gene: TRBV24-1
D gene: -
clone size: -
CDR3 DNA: TGTGCCACCAGTCGGGGGTATGAAGCTTTCTTT
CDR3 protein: CATSRGYEAFF

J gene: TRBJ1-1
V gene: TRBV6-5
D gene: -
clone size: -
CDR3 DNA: TGTGCCAGCAGTTACTCGTGGGGCATGCCCACTGAAGCTTTCTTT
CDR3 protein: CASSYSWGMPTEAFF

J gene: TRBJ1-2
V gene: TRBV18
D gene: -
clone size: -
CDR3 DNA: TGTGCCAGCTCACCCGGGCAGGGTAACTATGGCTACACCTTC
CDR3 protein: CASSPGQGNYGYTF

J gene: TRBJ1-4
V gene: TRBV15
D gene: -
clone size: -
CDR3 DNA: TGTGCCACCAGCAGAGATCCCACAACTAATGAAAAACTGTTTTTT
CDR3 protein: CATSRDPTTNEKLFF

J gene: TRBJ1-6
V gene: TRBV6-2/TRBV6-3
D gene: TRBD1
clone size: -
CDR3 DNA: TGTGCCAGCAGTCCCCCGACAGGGGGCTCCTATAATTCACCCCTCCACTTT
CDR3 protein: CASSPPTGGSYNSPLHF

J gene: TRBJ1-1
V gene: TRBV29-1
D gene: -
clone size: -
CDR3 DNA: TGCAGCGTTGAAGATGGAAGGGGCTTGAACACTGAAGCTTTCTTT
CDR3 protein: CSVEDGRGLNTEAFF

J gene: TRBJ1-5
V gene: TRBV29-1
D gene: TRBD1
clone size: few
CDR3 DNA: TGCAGCGTGGCGGTCGGGACAGGGAATCAGCCCCAGCATTTT
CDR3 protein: CSVAVGTGNQPQHF

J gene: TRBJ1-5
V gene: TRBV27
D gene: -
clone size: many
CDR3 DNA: TGTGCCAGCAGTTTATCGGGGGGTTCGCCCCAGCATTTT
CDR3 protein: CASSLSGGSPQHF

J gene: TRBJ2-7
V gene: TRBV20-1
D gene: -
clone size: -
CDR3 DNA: TGCAGTGCTACAGGGGGAGGCGAGCAGTACTTC
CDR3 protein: CSATGGGEQYF

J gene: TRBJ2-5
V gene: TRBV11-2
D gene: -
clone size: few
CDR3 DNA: TGTGCCAGCAGCTTAGGTCTCAGGCAGGGTGGAGAGACCCAGTACTTC
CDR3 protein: CASSLGLRQGGETQYF

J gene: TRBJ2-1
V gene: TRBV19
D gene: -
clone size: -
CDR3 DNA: TGTGCCAGTAGTATCTCTGGGTTGGGTGCTAGTGAGCAGTTCTTC
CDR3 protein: CASSISGLGASEQFF

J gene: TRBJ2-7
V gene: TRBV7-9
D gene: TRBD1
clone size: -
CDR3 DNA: TGTGCCAGCAGCTTAGGTGTGGGACAGGGCCTTAACTACGAGCAGTACTTC
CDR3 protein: CASSLGVGQGLNYEQYF

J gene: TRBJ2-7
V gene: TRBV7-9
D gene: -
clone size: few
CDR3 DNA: TGTGCCAGCAGCTTAGTGGGACAAGTCTACGAGCAGTACTTC
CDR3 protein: CASSLVGQVYEQYF

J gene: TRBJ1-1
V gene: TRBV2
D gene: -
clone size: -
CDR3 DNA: -
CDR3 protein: CASILGQYHGEAFF

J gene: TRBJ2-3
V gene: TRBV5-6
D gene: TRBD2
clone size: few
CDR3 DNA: TGTGCCAGCAGCCAACCAGGTTCGGCTAGCGGGAGAGGGGGTACGCAGTATTTT
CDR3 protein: CASSQPGSASGRGGTQYF

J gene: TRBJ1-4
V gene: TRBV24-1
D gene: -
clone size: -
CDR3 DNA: TGTGCCACCAGTGATAGAGGAAATGAGGAAAAACTGTTTTTT
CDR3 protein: CATSDRGNEEKLFF

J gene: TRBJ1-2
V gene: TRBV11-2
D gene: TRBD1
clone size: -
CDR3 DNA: TGTGCCAGCAGCATCGGGACAGGGTTCTATGGCTACACCTTC
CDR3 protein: CASSIGTGFYGYTF

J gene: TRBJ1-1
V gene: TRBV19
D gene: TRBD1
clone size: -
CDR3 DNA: TGTGCCAGTAGTAGACAGGGGATCCCAGCTTTCTTT
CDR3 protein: CASSRQGIPAFF